This TCR beta chain was profiled in a study of shared clonotypes between healthy human individuals. The repertoire was sequenced with immunoSEQ multiplex PCR; TCRdb's copy has only in-frame clones and lacks some. The table has around 600,000 clones, approximately 97% seen once. CDR1 is MDHEN and CDR2 is SYDVKM in the germline V gene. This CDR3 has 12 residues. This chain joins TRBV28 and TRBJ2-7; 8 nucleotides line up with TRBD2. The sample comprised naive CD4+ T cells sorted from blood. The subset: CD45RA+ positively selected. The receptor was isolated from a woman in her 30s in good health. The CDR3, as DNA: TGTGTCTCGGGGCTAGCGGGCTACGAGCAGTACTTC. Translating gives CVSGLAGYEQYF.